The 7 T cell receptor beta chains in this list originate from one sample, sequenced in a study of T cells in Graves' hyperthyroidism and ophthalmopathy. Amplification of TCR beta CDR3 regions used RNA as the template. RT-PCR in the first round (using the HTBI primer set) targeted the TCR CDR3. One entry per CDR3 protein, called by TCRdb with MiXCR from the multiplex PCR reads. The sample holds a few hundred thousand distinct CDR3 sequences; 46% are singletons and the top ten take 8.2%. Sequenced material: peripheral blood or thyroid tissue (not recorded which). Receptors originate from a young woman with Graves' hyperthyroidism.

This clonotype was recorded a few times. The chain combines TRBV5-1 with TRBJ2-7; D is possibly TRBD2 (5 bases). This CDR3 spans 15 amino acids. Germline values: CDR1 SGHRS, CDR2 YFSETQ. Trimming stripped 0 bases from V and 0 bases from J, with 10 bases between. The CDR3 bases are TGCGCCAGCAGCTTGGGAGCGGCGCCCTCCTACGAGCAGTACTTC. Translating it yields CASSLGAAPSYEQYF. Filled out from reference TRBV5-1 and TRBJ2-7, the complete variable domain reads KAGVTQTPRYLIKTRGQQVTLSCSPISGHRSVSWYQQTPGQGLQFLFEYFSETQRNKGNFPGRFSGRQFSNSRSEMNVSTLELGDSALYLCASSLGAAPSYEQYFGPGTRLTVT.

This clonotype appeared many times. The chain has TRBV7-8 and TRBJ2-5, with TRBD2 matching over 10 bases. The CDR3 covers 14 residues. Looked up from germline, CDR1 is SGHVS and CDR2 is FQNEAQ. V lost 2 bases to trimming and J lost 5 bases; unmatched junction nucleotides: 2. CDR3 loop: CASSLSAGGETQYF. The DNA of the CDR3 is TGTGCCAGCAGCTTATCAGCGGGAGGGGAGACCCAGTACTTC.

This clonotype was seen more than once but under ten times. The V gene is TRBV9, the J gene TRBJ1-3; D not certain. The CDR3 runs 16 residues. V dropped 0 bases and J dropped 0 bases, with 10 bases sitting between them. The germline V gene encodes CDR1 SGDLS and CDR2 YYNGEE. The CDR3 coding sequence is TGTGCCAGCAGCGTAGGGACGCCCGGCTCTGGAAACACCATATATTTT. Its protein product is CASSVGTPGSGNTIYF.

DNA of the CDR3: TGTGCCAGCAGCCAAGCACGGGGCACATTCGGCACTGAAGCTTTCTTT. Amino acid sequence: CASSQARGTFGTEAFF. The chain has TRBV25-1 and TRBJ1-1; D might be TRBD1 (5 bases). Germline assignment: CDR1 MGHDK and CDR2 SYGVNS. Trimming left V 6 bases short and J 4 bases short, with 21 bases between. There are 16 residues in the CDR3. Drawing the rest from reference TRBV25-1 and TRBJ1-1, the complete variable domain is EADIYQTPRYLVIGTGKKITLECSQTMGHDKMYWYQQDPGMELHLIHYSYGVNSTEKGDLSSESTVSRIRTEHFPLTLESARPSHTSQYLCASSQARGTFGTEAFFGQGTRLTVV.

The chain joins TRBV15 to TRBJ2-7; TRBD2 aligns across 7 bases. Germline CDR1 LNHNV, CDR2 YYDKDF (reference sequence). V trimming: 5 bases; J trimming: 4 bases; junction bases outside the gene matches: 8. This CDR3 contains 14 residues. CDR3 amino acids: CATSFFPGRYEQYF. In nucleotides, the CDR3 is TGTGCCACCAGCTTCTTCCCCGGGAGGTACGAGCAGTACTTC.

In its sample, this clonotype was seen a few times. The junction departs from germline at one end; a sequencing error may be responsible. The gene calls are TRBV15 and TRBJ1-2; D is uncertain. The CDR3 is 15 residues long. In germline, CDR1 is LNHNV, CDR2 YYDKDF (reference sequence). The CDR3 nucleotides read TGTGCCAGCAGCCCCGGACCGGAGGCCTGGCGTGGCTACACCTTC. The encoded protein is CASSPGPEAWRGYTF.

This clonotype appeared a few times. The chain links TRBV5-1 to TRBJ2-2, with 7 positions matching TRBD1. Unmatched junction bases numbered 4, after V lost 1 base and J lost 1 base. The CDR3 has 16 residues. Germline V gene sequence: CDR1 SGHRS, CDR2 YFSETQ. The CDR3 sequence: CASSLTDRLNTGELFF. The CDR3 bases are TGCGCCAGCAGCTTGACGGACAGGTTGAACACCGGGGAGCTGTTTTTT.